The clone carrying this TCR beta chain appeared a few times. What it binds is not known. Data came from immunoSEQ multiplex PCR; TCRdb stores just in-frame clones and leaves some out. The sample shows about 18,000 clones, approximately 83% of them seen only once. The data were obtained in a study of OX40 agonist ivuxolimab in advanced cancers. Whole-study results and caveats: The mean number of expanded clones was higher in CD8+ T cells than in CD4+. Clonal expansion from baseline to week 6 occurred in both CD4+ and CD8+ T cells.

This CDR3 is built from 11 residues. In germline, CDR1 is SGHTA, CDR2 FQGNSA. The V gene end was trimmed by 5 bases and the J gene end by 11 bases; junction bases not matched to a gene: 5. This specimen was CD4+ or CD8+ T cells sorted from blood, taken in a trial of the OX40 agonist ivuxolimab. The rearrangement joins TRBV7-2 to TRBJ1-2; 7 bases line up with TRBD1. This receptor was identified in an adult with an advanced solid tumor such as melanoma, head and neck, liver or kidney cancer. The CDR3 nucleotides read TGTGCCAGCAGCCCATTGACAGGGTACACCTTC. Its translation: CASSPLTGYTF.